This T cell receptor (beta chain) was retrieved from a study of blood T cell repertoires in COVID-19. For the study at large: Sources were T cells, B-cell-depleted T cells, or PBMCs; the material itself was cDNA or gDNA.

Here immunoSEQ multiplex PCR was the method, and the copy in TCRdb shows in-frame clones only, minus some. The repertoire holds approximately 130,000 clones, with approximately 90% as singletons. Germline lookup yields CDR1 SGHDN and CDR2 FVKESK. The CDR3 contains 13 residues. V lost 2 bases and J lost 5, with 9 bases in between. The rearrangement joins TRBV14 to TRBJ1-1, with D perhaps TRBD1 (6 bases). The receptor was derived from a man between 65 and 79 years old with active or convalescent COVID-19. What was sequenced was peripheral blood. CDR3 residues: CASSQNRDTEAFF. DNA of the CDR3: TGTGCCAGCAGCCAAAACAGGGATACTGAAGCTTTCTTT.